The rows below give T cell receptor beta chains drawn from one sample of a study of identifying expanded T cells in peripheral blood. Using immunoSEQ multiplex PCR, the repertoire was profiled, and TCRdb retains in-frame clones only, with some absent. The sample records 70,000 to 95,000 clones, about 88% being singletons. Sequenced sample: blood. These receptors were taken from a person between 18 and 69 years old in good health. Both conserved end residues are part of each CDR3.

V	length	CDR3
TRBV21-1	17	CASSKKVTSGRAGEQFF
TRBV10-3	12	CAIRQGEREQFF
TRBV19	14	CASRRIQGNYGYTF
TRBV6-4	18	CASSQLAGGLGGTDTQYF
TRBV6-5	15	CASSYSPGVIGKLFF
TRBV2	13	CASSPRQNQPQHF
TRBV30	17	CAWSRSPIQGASNEQFF
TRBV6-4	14	CASSDSDRSSGYTF
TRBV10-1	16	CASSESSPSGVDEQFF
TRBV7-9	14	CASSLLEGAFEQYF
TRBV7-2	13	CASSLGGDQPQHF
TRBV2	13	CASRTSGSYEQYF
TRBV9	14	CASSTQDSSYEQYF
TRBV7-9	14	CASSPGAGGHEQYF
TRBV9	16	CASSVAPDRAQGEQYF
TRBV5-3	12	CARSWDTYEQYF
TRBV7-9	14	CASARQGSNEKLFF
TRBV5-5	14	CASSFRTSRSPLHF
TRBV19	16	CASSSEGKIHTGELFF
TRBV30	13	CAWRSVRNTEAFF
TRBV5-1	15	CASSLGGSGANVLTF
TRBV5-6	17	CASSFPSQAAAYNEQFF
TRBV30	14	CAWTGGSYNSPLHF
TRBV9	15	CASSVVTGFYNEQFF
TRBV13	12	CASSFNMETQYF
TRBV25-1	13	CASRLAGAEAQYF
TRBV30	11	CAWSVPVEAFF
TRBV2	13	CASRRQLNTEAFF
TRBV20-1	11	CSARDGYGYTF
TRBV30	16	CAWSFPRTGGREKLFF
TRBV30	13	CAWSVRQKETQYF
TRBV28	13	CASRVRTDNEQFF
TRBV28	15	CATNRLPSSYNEQFF
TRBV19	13	CAVGSSGYNEQFF
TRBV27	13	CASSLSMGSGYTF
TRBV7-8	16	CASSPESGQGFDTIYF
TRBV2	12	CASSVRQDTQYF
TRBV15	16	CATSRERRPANYGYTF
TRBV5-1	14	CASSLGGSFYEQYF
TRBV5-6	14	CASSLGFGGETQYF
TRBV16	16	CASSPQGRASNQPQHF
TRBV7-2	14	CASSSGLAVYEQYF
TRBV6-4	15	CASSDSSSDTGELFF
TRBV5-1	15	CASSYTGTSGYEQYF
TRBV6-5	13	CASTNSGAGELFF